This T cell receptor beta chain stems from a study of cytotoxic CD8 clonotypes in ibrutinib-treated CLL. TCRdb keeps only in-frame clones here, not all; method: immunoSEQ multiplex PCR. The table shows about 160,000 clones, with approximately 80% occurring only once. The length of the CDR3 is 14 residues. Trimming removed 5 bases from V and 5 bases from J; junction bases left unmatched: 4. CDR1 is MNHEY and CDR2 is SMNVEV in the germline V gene (reference sequence). The gene calls are TRBV27 and TRBJ2-7, with TRBD2 matching over 12 bases. Sequenced material: PBMCs, taken after 12 months of ibrutinib treatment. The sequence derives from a human donor with chronic lymphocytic leukemia. CDR3 DNA: TGTGCCAGCAGTCCGACTAGCGGGAGCCACGAGCAGTACTTC. It encodes CASSPTSGSHEQYF.